A selection of T cell receptor beta chains follows, all from one sample in a study of blood T cell repertoires in COVID-19. TCRdb's table, derived via immunoSEQ multiplex PCR, lists solely in-frame clones and lacks some. The data show 50,000 or so clones, more than 85% seen once. The material sequenced was peripheral blood. These TCRs come from a woman of 80 years or more with acute or convalescent COVID-19. CDR3s include the opening cysteine and the closing phenylalanine or tryptophan. The D gene is left open where the match is weak. Size values are once, few and many counts, or a class for expanded clones, and some rows have none.

j_call: TRBJ1-5; clone_size: .; v_call: TRBV18; d_call: .; cdr3_aa: CASSPGRNQPQHF; cdr3_nt: TGTGCCAGCTCACCAGGCAGAAATCAGCCCCAGCATTTT
j_call: TRBJ2-3; clone_size: .; v_call: TRBV6-5; d_call: .; cdr3_aa: CASRAGRTDTQYF; cdr3_nt: TGTGCCAGCAGGGCAGGGCGGACAGATACGCAGTATTTT
j_call: TRBJ2-3; clone_size: .; v_call: TRBV11-2; d_call: .; cdr3_aa: CASSLRLETSTDTQYF; cdr3_nt: TGTGCCAGCAGCTTACGCCTCGAAACTAGCACAGATACGCAGTATTTT
j_call: TRBJ1-2; clone_size: .; v_call: TRBV6-5; d_call: .; cdr3_aa: CASSYSREGGYTF; cdr3_nt: TGTGCCAGCAGTTACTCACGCGAGGGTGGCTACACCTTC
j_call: TRBJ1-5; clone_size: few; v_call: TRBV13; d_call: .; cdr3_aa: CASSAKGAQPQHF; cdr3_nt: TGTGCCAGCAGCGCAAAAGGGGCCCAGCCCCAGCATTTT
j_call: TRBJ2-3; clone_size: .; v_call: TRBV7-9; d_call: TRBD2; cdr3_aa: CASSLASSGTRSTDTQYF; cdr3_nt: TGTGCCAGCAGCTTAGCTTCTAGCGGGACGAGGAGCACAGATACGCAGTATTTT
j_call: TRBJ1-2; clone_size: .; v_call: TRBV18; d_call: .; cdr3_aa: CASSPIRNRDTKLTNYGYTF; cdr3_nt: TGTGCCAGCTCACCTATACGAAACCGGGACACCAAACTAACTAACTATGGCTACACCTTC
j_call: TRBJ2-7; clone_size: .; v_call: TRBV5-5; d_call: TRBD2; cdr3_aa: CASRLTIGGSVGEQYF; cdr3_nt: TGTGCCAGCAGACTCACCATCGGCGGGAGTGTGGGGGAGCAGTACTTC
j_call: TRBJ2-3; clone_size: .; v_call: TRBV29-1; d_call: TRBD1; cdr3_aa: CSVSQGARDTQYF; cdr3_nt: TGCAGCGTATCACAGGGGGCGCGCGATACGCAGTATTTT
j_call: TRBJ2-5; clone_size: .; v_call: TRBV7-2; d_call: .; cdr3_aa: CASSPLGVETQYF; cdr3_nt: TGTGCCAGCAGCCCCCTAGGGGTTGAGACCCAGTACTTC
j_call: TRBJ1-2; clone_size: .; v_call: TRBV6-1; d_call: TRBD1; cdr3_aa: CASSELGTALNYGYTF; cdr3_nt: TGTGCCAGCAGTGAACTGGGGACAGCCCTTAACTATGGCTACACCTTC
j_call: TRBJ2-1; clone_size: .; v_call: TRBV3-1/TRBV3-2; d_call: .; cdr3_aa: CASSPNLGDEQFF; cdr3_nt: TGTGCCAGCAGCCCCAATCTCGGGGATGAGCAGTTCTTC
j_call: TRBJ2-1; clone_size: .; v_call: TRBV11-3; d_call: TRBD2; cdr3_aa: CASSLSSGAYNEQFF; cdr3_nt: TGTGCCAGCAGCTTATCTAGCGGAGCGTACAATGAGCAGTTCTTC
j_call: TRBJ1-1; clone_size: .; v_call: TRBV15; d_call: .; cdr3_aa: CATSRDRGSTEAFF; cdr3_nt: TGTGCCACCAGCAGAGATCGGGGTAGCACTGAAGCTTTCTTT
j_call: TRBJ2-7; clone_size: .; v_call: TRBV18; d_call: TRBD1; cdr3_aa: CASSASGQGSYEQYF; cdr3_nt: TGTGCCAGCTCAGCCTCGGGACAGGGTTCCTACGAGCAGTACTTC
j_call: TRBJ1-1; clone_size: .; v_call: TRBV7-2; d_call: TRBD1; cdr3_aa: CASSSSRFRTGEWNTEAFF; cdr3_nt: TGTGCCAGCAGTTCTTCTCGTTTTAGGACAGGGGAATGGAACACTGAAGCTTTCTTT
j_call: TRBJ1-2; clone_size: .; v_call: TRBV29-1; d_call: .; cdr3_aa: CSVGQGGAGYTF; cdr3_nt: TGCAGCGTTGGGCAGGGCGGGGCTGGCTACACCTTC
j_call: TRBJ2-3; clone_size: .; v_call: TRBV19; d_call: .; cdr3_aa: CASSSTGTDTQYF; cdr3_nt: TGTGCCAGTAGCAGCACAGGCACAGATACGCAGTATTTT
j_call: TRBJ2-5; clone_size: once; v_call: TRBV5-1; d_call: TRBD1; cdr3_aa: CASSVPQGEETQYF; cdr3_nt: TGCGCCAGCAGCGTACCACAGGGGGAAGAGACCCAGTACTTC
j_call: TRBJ2-2; clone_size: once; v_call: TRBV6-5; d_call: .; cdr3_aa: CASSYSKQAQSPLFF; cdr3_nt: TGTGCCAGCAGTTACTCGAAGCAGGCCCAGAGTCCGCTGTTTTTT
j_call: TRBJ2-1; clone_size: once; v_call: TRBV9; d_call: .; cdr3_aa: CASSVAGDWGNEQFF; cdr3_nt: TGTGCCAGCAGCGTAGCAGGGGATTGGGGCAATGAGCAGTTCTTC
j_call: TRBJ1-3; clone_size: once; v_call: TRBV4-3; d_call: .; cdr3_aa: CASSQEATFSGNTIYF; cdr3_nt: TGCGCCAGCAGCCAAGAGGCCACCTTCTCTGGAAACACCATATATTTT
j_call: TRBJ2-1; clone_size: .; v_call: TRBV7-2; d_call: .; cdr3_aa: CASSFSRVRYNEQFF; cdr3_nt: TGTGCCAGCAGCTTCAGTCGGGTTCGCTACAATGAGCAGTTCTTC
j_call: TRBJ1-2; clone_size: .; v_call: TRBV6-6; d_call: TRBD1; cdr3_aa: CASSIDRDYGYTF; cdr3_nt: TGTGCCAGCAGTATAGACAGGGACTATGGCTACACCTTC